The clone carrying this T cell receptor beta chain was observed a handful of times. These data belong to a study of regulatory T cells in long-lasting Graves disease. Combining iRepertoire HTBI primers with Arm-PCR of CDR3 regions, the authors built TCR beta libraries. Using its own MiXCR run on the multiplex PCR reads, TCRdb lists one record per CDR3 protein. The sample includes about 470,000 distinct CDR3 sequences, more than 12% seen only once; the top ten take 16%. Trimming took 0 bases from V and 10 from J; bases not matched to a gene: 9. This CDR3 is 15 amino acids long. The germline gives CDR1 SGDLS, CDR2 YYNGEE. The time point here: newly diagnosed GD, antithyroid drugs for less than 3 months. There was RNA extracted from PBMCs, and the TCR library was made from it. A further study also used this sample, focusing on T cells in Graves' hyperthyroidism and ophthalmopathy.

The sequence derives from a woman in her twenties or thirties with Graves disease. The input for sequencing was peripheral blood mononuclear cells (PBMCs), taken at new diagnosis, from a patient treated with antithyroid drugs. The chain couples TRBV9 to TRBJ2-1; 8 bases are shared with TRBD1. The CDR3, as DNA: TGTGCCAGCAGCGTAGCTTTGGGACAGGCCCTCGAGCAGTTCTTC. Amino acids: CASSVALGQALEQFF.